This record concerns one T cell receptor (beta chain) sequence. This specimen comes from a study of OX40 agonist ivuxolimab in advanced cancers. Germline values: CDR1 SGHVS, CDR2 FNYEAQ. The CDR3 loop spans 17 amino acids. V shed 5 bases, J shed 2 bases, and the junction held 7 bases outside the gene matches. Profiling relied on immunoSEQ multiplex PCR, and the TCRdb table lists in-frame clones only, not all of them. The sample includes 70,000 to 90,000 clones, roughly 89% of them seen just once. The sequencing used CD4+ or CD8+ T cells sorted from blood, collected in a trial of the OX40 agonist ivuxolimab. The chain couples TRBV7-6 to TRBJ2-6, with 9 bases aligning to TRBD1. The sequence came from an adult with an advanced solid tumor such as melanoma, head and neck, liver or kidney cancer. This CDR3 is CASSRDRVNTGANVLTF. The CDR3 coding sequence is TGTGCCAGCAGCAGGGACAGGGTAAATACTGGGGCCAACGTCCTGACTTTC.